This T cell receptor beta chain came from a study of T cell repertoires in cytomegalovirus infection. Study details: Carrying CMV and the relevant HLA type showed in public TCR beta signatures.

Broader study findings: HLA-C-restricted CMV clonotypes gave the most frequent clonotype in two of eight donors.

One entry per CDR3 protein, called by TCRdb with MiXCR from the reads. The table lists 350,000 to 500,000 distinct CDR3 sequences, approximately 33% of them singletons. CDR1 SGHVS and CDR2 FQNEAQ come from the germline V gene. The CDR3 is 13 amino acids. In regard to this clonotype: Antigen unknown. A junction boundary mismatches the germline segment, possibly from a read error.

The receptor comes from a human donor in good health (CMV status not recorded). Some clones in this sample may be carry-over from other donors' samples. Specimen: PBMCs. The chain links TRBV7-8 to TRBJ2-1; tentative D call: TRBD2 (7 bases). DNA for the CDR3: TGTGCCAGCAGCTTAAGGGGGGGGGATGATCAGTTCTTC. Translated, it gives CASSLRGGDDQFF.